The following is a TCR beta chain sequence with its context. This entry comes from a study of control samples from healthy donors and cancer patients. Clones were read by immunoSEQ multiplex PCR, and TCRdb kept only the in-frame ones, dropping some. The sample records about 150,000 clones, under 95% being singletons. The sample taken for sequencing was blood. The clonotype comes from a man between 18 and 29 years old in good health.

CDR3 sequence reads: CASSPLGDLNTEAFF. The CDR3 region has the DNA TGTGCCAGCTCACCACTAGGAGACCTGAACACTGAAGCTTTCTTT. The chain has TRBV18 and TRBJ1-1; unclear D gene. Deletions cut 1 base from V and 0 bases from J, with 9 bases between. Germline lookup yields CDR1 KGHSH and CDR2 LQKENI. The CDR3 is made up of 15 amino acids.